These T cell receptor beta chains were read from a single sample in a study of T cell responses to AZD1222 COVID-19 vaccine. The data were produced by immunoSEQ multiplex PCR, yet TCRdb's version contains in-frame clones alone and is incomplete. This sample carries over 150,000 clones, 90% of them seen once, and the ten largest clones take 18%. Here the sequenced sample was peripheral blood, taken on day 0 of AZD1222 vaccination. These receptors originate from an adult in good health. Each CDR3 is given with its conserved first and last residue. A D gene is named only where the DNA matches it firmly. Clone size appears in some rows only: once, few, many, or a class for an expanded clone.

clone size: .
V gene: TRBV19
D gene: .
CDR3 length: 13
J gene: TRBJ2-2
CDR3 protein: CASSIEGGGELFF
CDR3 DNA: TGTGCCAGTAGTATAGAGGGGGGCGGGGAGCTGTTTTTT

clone size: .
V gene: TRBV7-2
D gene: .
CDR3 length: 12
J gene: TRBJ1-5
CDR3 protein: CASNQRNQPQHF
CDR3 DNA: TGTGCCAGCAACCAGAGGAATCAGCCCCAGCATTTT

clone size: .
V gene: TRBV3-1/TRBV3-2
D gene: TRBD1
CDR3 length: 12
J gene: TRBJ1-1
CDR3 protein: CASRLGQGGAFF
CDR3 DNA: TGTGCCAGCAGACTAGGACAGGGAGGCGCTTTCTTT

clone size: .
V gene: TRBV27
D gene: .
CDR3 length: 16
J gene: TRBJ2-7
CDR3 protein: CASSSPPGRWGGEQYF
CDR3 DNA: TGTGCCAGCAGTTCCCCCCCGGGAAGATGGGGCGGGGAGCAGTACTTC

clone size: .
V gene: TRBV6-5
D gene: .
CDR3 length: 13
J gene: TRBJ1-1
CDR3 protein: CASSKRGNTEAFF
CDR3 DNA: TGTGCCAGCAGTAAACGGGGGAACACTGAAGCTTTCTTT

clone size: .
V gene: TRBV7-9
D gene: .
CDR3 length: 15
J gene: TRBJ1-5
CDR3 protein: CASSPPGAGAQPQHF
CDR3 DNA: TGTGCCAGCAGCCCCCCAGGGGCAGGGGCTCAGCCCCAGCATTTT

clone size: .
V gene: TRBV5-1
D gene: .
CDR3 length: 14
J gene: TRBJ1-2
CDR3 protein: CASSPTDGKNGYTF
CDR3 DNA: TGCGCCAGCAGCCCGACAGACGGAAAGAATGGCTACACCTTC

clone size: .
V gene: TRBV7-9
D gene: .
CDR3 length: 15
J gene: TRBJ1-5
CDR3 protein: CASSLSGQDNQPQHF
CDR3 DNA: TGTGCCAGCAGCTTATCCGGTCAGGACAATCAGCCCCAGCATTTT

clone size: .
V gene: TRBV10-3
D gene: TRBD1
CDR3 length: 12
J gene: TRBJ2-1
CDR3 protein: CATRGRDNEQFF
CDR3 DNA: TGTGCCACCAGGGGGCGGGACAATGAGCAGTTCTTC

clone size: few
V gene: TRBV4-1
D gene: TRBD1
CDR3 length: 15
J gene: TRBJ2-7
CDR3 protein: CASSDRDRQSYEQYF
CDR3 DNA: TGCGCCAGCAGCGACCGGGACAGACAATCCTACGAGCAGTACTTC

clone size: .
V gene: TRBV5-5
D gene: TRBD1
CDR3 length: 16
J gene: TRBJ1-4
CDR3 protein: CASSLFPGQGDEKLFF
CDR3 DNA: TGTGCCAGCAGCTTATTCCCGGGACAGGGTGATGAAAAACTGTTTTTT

clone size: .
V gene: TRBV19
D gene: .
CDR3 length: 15
J gene: TRBJ2-3
CDR3 protein: CASSFTNSRSDTQYF
CDR3 DNA: TGTGCCAGTAGTTTCACCAACTCTAGGTCGGATACGCAGTATTTT

clone size: .
V gene: TRBV6-5
D gene: .
CDR3 length: 14
J gene: TRBJ1-2
CDR3 protein: CASKVRDPNYGYTF
CDR3 DNA: TGTGCCAGCAAAGTGAGGGACCCAAACTATGGCTACACCTTC

clone size: .
V gene: TRBV2
D gene: .
CDR3 length: 13
J gene: TRBJ1-3
CDR3 protein: CASRSGAGNTIYF
CDR3 DNA: TGTGCCAGCAGGTCTGGGGCTGGAAACACCATATATTTT

clone size: once
V gene: TRBV27
D gene: .
CDR3 length: 19
J gene: TRBJ2-3
CDR3 protein: CASSLLPPPTLWGTDTQYF
CDR3 DNA: TGTGCCAGCAGTTTATTGCCCCCCCCGACCCTGTGGGGCACAGATACGCAGTATTTT

clone size: .
V gene: TRBV7-2
D gene: TRBD2
CDR3 length: 14
J gene: TRBJ2-5
CDR3 protein: CASSLMGGEETQYF
CDR3 DNA: TGTGCCAGCAGCTTGATGGGGGGGGAAGAGACCCAGTACTTC

clone size: .
V gene: TRBV30
D gene: TRBD2
CDR3 length: 16
J gene: TRBJ2-7
CDR3 protein: CAWSAGTSGGNYEQYF
CDR3 DNA: TGTGCCTGGAGTGCTGGGACTAGCGGGGGGAACTACGAGCAGTACTTC

clone size: .
V gene: TRBV5-1
D gene: .
CDR3 length: 13
J gene: TRBJ1-1
CDR3 protein: CASSVGTGNEAFF
CDR3 DNA: TGCGCCAGCAGCGTTGGGACCGGCAATGAAGCTTTCTTT

clone size: .
V gene: TRBV19
D gene: .
CDR3 length: 18
J gene: TRBJ1-5
CDR3 protein: CASTPKGRGAASNQPQHF
CDR3 DNA: TGTGCCAGTACACCGAAAGGGCGGGGGGCAGCAAGCAATCAGCCCCAGCATTTT

clone size: .
V gene: TRBV15
D gene: TRBD2
CDR3 length: 18
J gene: TRBJ2-2
CDR3 protein: CATSRVSQAGPHTGELFF
CDR3 DNA: TGTGCCACCAGCAGAGTATCTCAAGCGGGACCCCACACCGGGGAGCTGTTTTTT

clone size: .
V gene: TRBV5-1
D gene: .
CDR3 length: 15
J gene: TRBJ1-4
CDR3 protein: CASSLGGPTNEKLFF
CDR3 DNA: TGCGCCAGCAGCTTGGGGGGCCCAACTAATGAAAAACTGTTTTTT

clone size: once
V gene: TRBV14
D gene: .
CDR3 length: 13
J gene: TRBJ1-1
CDR3 protein: CASSQEFGGEAFF
CDR3 DNA: TGTGCCAGCAGCCAAGAATTCGGAGGGGAGGCTTTCTTT

clone size: .
V gene: TRBV19
D gene: .
CDR3 length: 16
J gene: TRBJ1-3
CDR3 protein: CASSMRQGISGNTIYF
CDR3 DNA: TGTGCCAGTAGTATGCGGCAGGGAATCTCTGGAAACACCATATATTTT

clone size: .
V gene: TRBV7-9
D gene: .
CDR3 length: 17
J gene: TRBJ2-5
CDR3 protein: CASSLVLMWDLQETQYF
CDR3 DNA: TGTGCCAGCAGCTTAGTATTGATGTGGGACCTTCAAGAGACCCAGTACTTC

clone size: .
V gene: TRBV5-1
D gene: TRBD2
CDR3 length: 15
J gene: TRBJ2-7
CDR3 protein: CASSFIAGESYEQYF
CDR3 DNA: TGCGCCAGCAGCTTTATAGCGGGAGAATCCTACGAGCAGTACTTC

clone size: .
V gene: TRBV6-5
D gene: .
CDR3 length: 11
J gene: TRBJ1-2
CDR3 protein: CASKGGLGYTF
CDR3 DNA: TGTGCCAGCAAGGGAGGGCTGGGCTACACCTTC

clone size: few
V gene: TRBV11-1
D gene: .
CDR3 length: 13
J gene: TRBJ2-2
CDR3 protein: CASSSQGDGELFF
CDR3 DNA: TGTGCCAGCAGCTCCCAGGGCGATGGGGAGCTGTTTTTT

clone size: .
V gene: TRBV5-1
D gene: .
CDR3 length: 13
J gene: TRBJ1-2
CDR3 protein: CASSAGQWYGYTF
CDR3 DNA: TGCGCCAGCAGCGCAGGACAGTGGTATGGCTACACCTTC

clone size: .
V gene: TRBV4-3
D gene: .
CDR3 length: 21
J gene: TRBJ1-4
CDR3 protein: CASSQARLVVGTPATNEKLFF
CDR3 DNA: TGCGCCAGCAGCCAAGCACGGTTGGTAGTGGGGACGCCCGCAACTAATGAAAAACTGTTTTTT

clone size: .
V gene: TRBV7-3
D gene: TRBD1
CDR3 length: 14
J gene: TRBJ2-2
CDR3 protein: CASSSTGGTGELFF
CDR3 DNA: TGTGCCAGCAGCTCGACAGGGGGCACCGGGGAGCTGTTTTTT

clone size: .
V gene: TRBV29-1
D gene: .
CDR3 length: 12
J gene: TRBJ1-3
CDR3 protein: CSVEGYGNTIYF
CDR3 DNA: TGCAGCGTTGAAGGGTATGGAAACACCATATATTTT

clone size: .
V gene: TRBV4-1
D gene: TRBD1
CDR3 length: 17
J gene: TRBJ1-1
CDR3 protein: CASSQGPGQGLVTEAFF
CDR3 DNA: TGCGCCAGCAGCCAAGGTCCGGGACAGGGCCTGGTCACTGAAGCTTTCTTT